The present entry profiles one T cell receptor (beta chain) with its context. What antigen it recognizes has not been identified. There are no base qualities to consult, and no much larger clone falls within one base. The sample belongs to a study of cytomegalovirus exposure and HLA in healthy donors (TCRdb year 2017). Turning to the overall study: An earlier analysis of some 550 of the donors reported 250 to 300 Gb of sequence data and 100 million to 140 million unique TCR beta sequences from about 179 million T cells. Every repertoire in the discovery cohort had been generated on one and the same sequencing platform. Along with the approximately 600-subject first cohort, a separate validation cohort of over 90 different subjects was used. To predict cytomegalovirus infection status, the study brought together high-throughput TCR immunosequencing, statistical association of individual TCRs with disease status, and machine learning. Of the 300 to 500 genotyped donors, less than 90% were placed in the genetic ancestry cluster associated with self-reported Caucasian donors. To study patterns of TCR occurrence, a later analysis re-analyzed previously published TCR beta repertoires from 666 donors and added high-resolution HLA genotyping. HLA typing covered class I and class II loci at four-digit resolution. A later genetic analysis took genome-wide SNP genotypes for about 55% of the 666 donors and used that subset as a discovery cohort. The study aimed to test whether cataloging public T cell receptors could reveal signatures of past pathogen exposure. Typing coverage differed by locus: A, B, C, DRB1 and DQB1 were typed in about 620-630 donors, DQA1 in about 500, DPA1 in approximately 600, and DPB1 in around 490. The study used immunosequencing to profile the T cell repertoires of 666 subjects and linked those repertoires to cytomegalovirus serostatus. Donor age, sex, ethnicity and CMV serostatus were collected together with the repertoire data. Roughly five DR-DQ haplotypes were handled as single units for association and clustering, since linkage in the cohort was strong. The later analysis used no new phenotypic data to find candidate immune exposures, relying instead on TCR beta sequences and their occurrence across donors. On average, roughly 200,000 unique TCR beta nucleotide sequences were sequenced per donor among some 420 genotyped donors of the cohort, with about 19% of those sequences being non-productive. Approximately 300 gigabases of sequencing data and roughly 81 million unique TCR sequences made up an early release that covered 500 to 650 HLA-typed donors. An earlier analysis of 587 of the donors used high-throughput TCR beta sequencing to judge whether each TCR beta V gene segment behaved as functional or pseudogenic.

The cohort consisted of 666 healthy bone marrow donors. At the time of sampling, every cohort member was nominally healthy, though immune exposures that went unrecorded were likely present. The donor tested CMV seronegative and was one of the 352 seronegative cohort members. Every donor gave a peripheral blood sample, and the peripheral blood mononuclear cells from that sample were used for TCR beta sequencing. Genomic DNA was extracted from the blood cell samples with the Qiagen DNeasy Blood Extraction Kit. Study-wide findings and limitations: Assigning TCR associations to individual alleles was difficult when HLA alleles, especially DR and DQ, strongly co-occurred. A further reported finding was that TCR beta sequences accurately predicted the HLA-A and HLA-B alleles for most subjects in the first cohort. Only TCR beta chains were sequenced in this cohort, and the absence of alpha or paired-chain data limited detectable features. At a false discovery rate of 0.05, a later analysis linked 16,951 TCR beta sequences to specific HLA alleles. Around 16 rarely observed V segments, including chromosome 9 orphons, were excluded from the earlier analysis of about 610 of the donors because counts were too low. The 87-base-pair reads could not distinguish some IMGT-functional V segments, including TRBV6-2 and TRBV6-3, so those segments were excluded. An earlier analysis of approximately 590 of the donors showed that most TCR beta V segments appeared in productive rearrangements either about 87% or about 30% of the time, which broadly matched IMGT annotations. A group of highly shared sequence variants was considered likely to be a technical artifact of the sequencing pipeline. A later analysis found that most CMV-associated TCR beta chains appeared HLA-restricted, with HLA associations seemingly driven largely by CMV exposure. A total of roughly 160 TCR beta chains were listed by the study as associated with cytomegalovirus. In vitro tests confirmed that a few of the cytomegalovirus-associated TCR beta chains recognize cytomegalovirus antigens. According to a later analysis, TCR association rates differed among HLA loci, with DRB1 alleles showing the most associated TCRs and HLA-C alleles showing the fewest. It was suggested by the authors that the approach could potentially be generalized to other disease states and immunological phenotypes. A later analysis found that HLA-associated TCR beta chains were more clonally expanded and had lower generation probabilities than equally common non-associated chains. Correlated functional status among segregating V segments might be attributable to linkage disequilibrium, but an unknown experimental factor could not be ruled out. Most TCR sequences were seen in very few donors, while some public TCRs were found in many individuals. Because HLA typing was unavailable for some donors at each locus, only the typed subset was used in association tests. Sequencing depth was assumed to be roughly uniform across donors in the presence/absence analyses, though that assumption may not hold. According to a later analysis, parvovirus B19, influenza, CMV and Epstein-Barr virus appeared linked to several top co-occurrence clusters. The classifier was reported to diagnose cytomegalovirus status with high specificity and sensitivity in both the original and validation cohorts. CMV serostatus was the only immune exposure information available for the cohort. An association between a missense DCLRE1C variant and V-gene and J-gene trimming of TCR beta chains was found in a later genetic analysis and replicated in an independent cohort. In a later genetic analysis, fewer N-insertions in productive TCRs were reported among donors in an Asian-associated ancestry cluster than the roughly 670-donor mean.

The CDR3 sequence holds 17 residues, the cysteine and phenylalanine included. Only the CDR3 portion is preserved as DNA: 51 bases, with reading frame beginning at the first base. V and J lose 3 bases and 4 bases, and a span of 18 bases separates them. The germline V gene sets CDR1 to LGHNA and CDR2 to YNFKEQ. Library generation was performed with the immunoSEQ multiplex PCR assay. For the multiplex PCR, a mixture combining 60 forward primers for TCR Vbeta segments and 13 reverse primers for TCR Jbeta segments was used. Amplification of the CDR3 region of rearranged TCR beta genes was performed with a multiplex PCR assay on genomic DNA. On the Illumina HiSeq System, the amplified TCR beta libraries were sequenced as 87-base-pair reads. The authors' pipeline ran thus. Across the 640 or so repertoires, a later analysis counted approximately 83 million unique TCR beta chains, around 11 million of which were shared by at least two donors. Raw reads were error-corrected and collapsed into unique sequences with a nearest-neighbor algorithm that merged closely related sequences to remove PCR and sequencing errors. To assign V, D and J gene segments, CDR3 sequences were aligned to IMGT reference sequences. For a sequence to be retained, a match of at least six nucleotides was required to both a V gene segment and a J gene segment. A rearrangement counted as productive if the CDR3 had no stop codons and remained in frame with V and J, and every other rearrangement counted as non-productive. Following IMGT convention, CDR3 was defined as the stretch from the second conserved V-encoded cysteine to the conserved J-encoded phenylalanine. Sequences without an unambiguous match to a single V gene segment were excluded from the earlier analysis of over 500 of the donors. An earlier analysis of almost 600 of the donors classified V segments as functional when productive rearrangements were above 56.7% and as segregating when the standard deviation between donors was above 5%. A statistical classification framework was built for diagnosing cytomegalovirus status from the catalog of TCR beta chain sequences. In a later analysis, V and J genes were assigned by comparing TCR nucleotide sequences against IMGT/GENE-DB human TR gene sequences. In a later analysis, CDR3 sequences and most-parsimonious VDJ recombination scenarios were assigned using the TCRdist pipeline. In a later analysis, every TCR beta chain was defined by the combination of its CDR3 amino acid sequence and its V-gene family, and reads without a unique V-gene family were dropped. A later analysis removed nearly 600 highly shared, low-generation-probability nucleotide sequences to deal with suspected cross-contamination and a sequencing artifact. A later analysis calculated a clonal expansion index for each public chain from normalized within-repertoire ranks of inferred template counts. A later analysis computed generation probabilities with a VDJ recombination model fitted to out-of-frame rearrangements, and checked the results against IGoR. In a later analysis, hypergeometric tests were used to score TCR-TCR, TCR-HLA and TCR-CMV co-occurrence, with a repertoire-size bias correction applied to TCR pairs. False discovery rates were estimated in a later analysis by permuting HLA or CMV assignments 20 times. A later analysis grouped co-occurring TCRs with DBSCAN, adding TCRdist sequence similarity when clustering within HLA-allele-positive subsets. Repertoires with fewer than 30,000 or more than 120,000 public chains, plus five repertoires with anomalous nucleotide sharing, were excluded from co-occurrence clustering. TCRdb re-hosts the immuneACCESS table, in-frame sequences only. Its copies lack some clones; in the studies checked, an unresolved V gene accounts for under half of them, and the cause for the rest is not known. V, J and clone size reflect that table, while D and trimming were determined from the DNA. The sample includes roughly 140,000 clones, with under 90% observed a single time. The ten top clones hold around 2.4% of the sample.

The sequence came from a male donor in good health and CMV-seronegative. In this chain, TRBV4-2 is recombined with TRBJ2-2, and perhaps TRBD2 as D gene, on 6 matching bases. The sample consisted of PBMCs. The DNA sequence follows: TGTGCCAGCAGCCAGCCTGACAGAGGGCGGGGCACCGGGGAGCTGTTTTTT. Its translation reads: CASSQPDRGRGTGELFF.